The 30 T cell receptor beta chains in this list originate from one sample, sequenced in a study of blood T cell repertoires in COVID-19. Sequencing was performed with immunoSEQ multiplex PCR; in TCRdb, only in-frame clones are kept and a portion is missing. In the table there are roughly 50,000 clones, 90% of which are singletons. The sequencing input was peripheral blood. These receptors all stem from a middle-aged woman with active COVID-19.

This rearrangement joins TRBV19 to TRBJ2-3; D not resolved. Per germline, CDR1 LNHDA and CDR2 SQIVND (reference sequence). The CDR3 spans 14 residues. Trimming stripped 3 bases from V and 0 bases from J, with 7 bases between. Written as DNA, the CDR3 is TGTGCCAGTAGTATTGGGCGCAGCACAGATACGCAGTATTTT. Translated: CASSIGRSTDTQYF. Drawing the rest from reference TRBV19 and TRBJ2-3, the complete variable domain is DGGITQSPKYLFRKEGQNVTLSCEQNLNHDAMYWYRQDPGQGLRLIYYSQIVNDFQKGDIAEGYSVSREKKESFPLTVTSAQKNPTAFYLCASSIGRSTDTQYFGPGTRLTVL.

The chain joins TRBV12-5 to TRBJ2-1, with 7 bases fitting TRBD2. The CDR3 runs to 17 residues. Germline V CDR1 and CDR2: LGHNT, FRNRAP. The junction had 11 bases not matched to a gene; V was cut back by 2 bases and J by 4 bases. The CDR3 region is CASGLIRLAGGYNEQFF. The CDR3 DNA reads as TGTGCTAGTGGTTTGATTAGACTAGCTGGAGGATACAATGAGCAGTTCTTC.

The J gene is TRBJ2-5, the V gene TRBV3-1 (or the pseudogene TRBV3-2); D is undetermined. The V and J ends lost 0 bases and 6 bases respectively, with 5 bases between them. Germline CDR1 reads LGHDT; CDR2 reads YNNKEL (reference sequence). The length of the CDR3 is 12 residues. Written as DNA, the CDR3 is TGTGCCAGCAGCCAAGAAATCAAGACCCAGTACTTC. Translating it yields CASSQEIKTQYF.

The chain is built from TRBV2 and TRBJ2-7; 7 bases match TRBD1. The J segment lost 5 bases and the V segment lost 7 bases, leaving 8 bases of the junction unmatched. CDR1 and CDR2 from the germline V gene are SNHLY and FYNNEI. CDR3 length: 13 amino acids. Here the CDR3 DNA reads TGTGCCAGCATGAGGACAGGCGCGAACGAGCAGTACTTC. Translation: CASMRTGANEQYF.

This chain uses TRBV3-1 (or the pseudogene TRBV3-2) with TRBJ2-5; D ambiguous. This CDR3 has 12 amino acids. Germline loops: CDR1 LGHDT, CDR2 YNNKEL (reference sequence). V lost 5 bases and J lost 2, with 6 bases in between. The CDR3 DNA follows: TGTGCCAGCAGCGGCGGTCAAGAGACCCAGTACTTC. This translates into CASSGGQETQYF.

The V call is TRBV6-4, the J call TRBJ1-1; 11 bases align to TRBD1. The CDR3 runs 15 residues. V shed 5 bases and J 1 base; nucleotides not matched to a gene: 3. Looked up from germline, CDR1 is MRHNA and CDR2 is SNTAGT. CDR3: CASSPGTGGNTEAFF. In nucleotides, the CDR3 is TGTGCCAGCAGTCCCGGGACAGGGGGGAACACTGAAGCTTTCTTT.

The V gene is TRBV3-1 (or the pseudogene TRBV3-2), the J gene TRBJ2-5; 8 nucleotides agree with TRBD2. The junction had 8 bases not matched to a gene; V was cut back by 4 bases and J by 7 bases. Germline V lookup: CDR1 LGHDT, CDR2 YNNKEL (reference sequence). The CDR3 length is 14 residues. The CDR3 loop is CASSLSGGQGTQYF. The CDR3 DNA sequence: TGTGCCAGCAGCCTCAGCGGGGGTCAGGGGACCCAGTACTTC.

This clone occurred once. The chain combines TRBV19 with TRBJ2-3, with no clear D. Germline values: CDR1 LNHDA, CDR2 SQIVND (reference sequence). Trimming stripped 7 bases from V and 0 bases from J, with 11 bases between. The CDR3 runs to 14 residues. CDR3 amino acids: CASKEKRSTDTQYF. The CDR3, as DNA: TGTGCCAGTAAGGAAAAGCGTAGCACAGATACGCAGTATTTT.

The chain has TRBV9 and TRBJ1-2, with 8 bases fitting TRBD1. The CDR3 contains 14 residues. Germline V gives CDR1 SGDLS, CDR2 YYNGEE. V shed 2 bases, J shed 7 bases, and the junction held 7 bases outside the gene matches. DNA for the CDR3: TGTGCCAGCAGCGTTCTAACGCAGGGGGCTGGCTACACCTTC. Translation: CASSVLTQGAGYTF.

V is TRBV7-7 and J is TRBJ2-3; tentatively, D is TRBD2 (5 bases). The CDR3 runs to 14 residues. The germline V gene encodes CDR1 SSHAT and CDR2 FNYEAQ (reference sequence). Trimming cost V 5 bases and J 1 base, with 10 bases left between them. CDR3 in DNA: TGTGCCAGCAGCGAAGGGCGGGGCACAGATACGCAGTATTTT. This gives the protein CASSEGRGTDTQYF.

Comment on this clone: At one of its ends the junction is not consistent with the germline gene, which may arise from a read error. The V call is TRBV6-5, the J call TRBJ1-2; D is ambiguous. Germline V gene sequence: CDR1 MNHEY, CDR2 SVGAGI. CDR3 length: 12 amino acids. Here the CDR3 reads CAGRRVTYGYTF. The CDR3 bases are TGTGCCGGCAGGAGGGTCACTTATGGCTACACCTTC.

The CDR3 DNA follows: TGTGCCAGCAGCCCCCGGACTAGCGGGACCTCCGATACGCAGTATTTT. It specifies CASSPRTSGTSDTQYF. The chain has TRBV3-1 (or the pseudogene TRBV3-2) and TRBJ2-3; TRBD2 matches at 12 bases. Trimming cost V 4 bases and J 6 bases; bases outside gene matches: 8. There are 16 residues in the CDR3. The germline V gene has CDR1 LGHDT and CDR2 YNNKEL (reference sequence).

The CDR3 reads CASSLRGGRGSSYNSPLHF. For the CDR3, the DNA is TGTGCCAGCAGCTTAAGAGGGGGCAGGGGCAGCTCCTATAATTCACCCCTCCACTTT. The chain employs TRBV7-8 and TRBJ1-6, with 7 bases fitting TRBD1. Trimming removed 2 bases from V and 0 bases from J; junction bases left unmatched: 10. Germline-derived CDR1 and CDR2 are SGHVS and FQNEAQ. The CDR3 totals 19 residues.

This clone was picked up one time. The V and J genes are TRBV28 and TRBJ2-5; 7 bases are shared with TRBD1. The CDR3 contains 15 residues. Per the germline V gene, CDR1 is MDHEN and CDR2 is SYDVKM. J was trimmed by 5 bases and V by 4 bases; bases with no gene match: 10. The CDR3, as DNA: TGTGCCAGCAGTTACGGACAGGTCTCAGGGGAGACCCAGTACTTC. Its translation is CASSYGQVSGETQYF.

This clone has a handful of counts. The junction does not match germline at one end; this may be a read error. The rearrangement links TRBV2 to TRBJ1-3; 8 bases align to TRBD1. The germline V gene has CDR1 SNHLY and CDR2 FYNNEI. The CDR3 runs 13 residues. CDR3 nucleotide sequence: TGTGCCAGCAGAGAAGGACAGGGTGACACCATATATTTT. It codes for CASREGQGDTIYF.

This clone appeared once. The V and J genes are TRBV4-1 and TRBJ2-5, with 12 bases aligning to TRBD1. CDR1 is MGHRA, CDR2 YSYEKL, per germline. This CDR3 is 19 amino acids long. With 4 bases clipped from V and 5 bases from J, the junction kept 17 bases outside the gene matches. Written as DNA, the CDR3 is TGCGCCAGCAGCCGATCACCCGGGACAGGGGGCGAAAGGTGGGAGACCCAGTACTTC. It translates to CASSRSPGTGGERWETQYF.

The chain's CDR3 is CSVGGQYADTQYF. Written as DNA, the CDR3 is TGCAGCGTGGGGGGGCAGTATGCAGATACGCAGTATTTT. The chain is built from TRBV29-1 and TRBJ2-3, with D possibly being TRBD2 (7 bases). Germline V lookup: CDR1 SQVTM, CDR2 ANQGSEA. This CDR3 is built from 13 residues. Trimming pared 6 bases from V and 4 bases from J, leaving 14 bases between.

V and J are TRBV7-6 and TRBJ2-5; D may be TRBD1 (5 bases). This CDR3 has 15 amino acids. V was cut by 1 base and J by 2 bases, with 11 bases left in between. In germline, CDR1 is SGHVS, CDR2 FNYEAQ. The CDR3: CASSLVGREQETQYF. The CDR3 DNA follows: TGTGCCAGCAGCTTAGTGGGGCGAGAACAAGAGACCCAGTACTTC.

The V gene is TRBV24-1, the J gene TRBJ2-3; perhaps TRBD2 as D (5 bases). The V gene lost 3 bases and the J gene lost 8 bases, with 11 bases spanning the gap. The CDR3 is 13 residues long. The germline V gene has CDR1 KGHDR and CDR2 SFDVKD. In DNA, the CDR3 is TGTGCCACCAGTGATGGTGCTCGGGGTACGCAGTATTTT. It codes for CATSDGARGTQYF.

This sequence joins TRBV4-3 and TRBJ2-1; 13 bases are a match to TRBD2. The trim removed 1 base at V and 7 bases at J, leaving 4 bases unmatched. There are 16 residues in the CDR3. Germline values: CDR1 LGHNA, CDR2 YSLEER. The CDR3: CASSQARTSGGNEQFF. For the CDR3, the DNA is TGCGCCAGCAGCCAAGCCAGGACTAGCGGGGGAAATGAGCAGTTCTTC.

This chain uses TRBV7-3 with TRBJ2-1, with a weak D call TRBD2 (6 bases). Per germline, CDR1 SGHTA and CDR2 FQGTGA. The CDR3 sequence is 16 residues long. The V end was cut by 5 bases, the J end by 4 bases, with 18 bases between. DNA of the CDR3: TGTGCCAGCAGCCATACCGGGACTTCTGCGTACAATGAGCAGTTCTTC. This codes for CASSHTGTSAYNEQFF. The full variable domain, rest sourced from reference TRBV7-3 and TRBJ2-1, is GAGVSQTPSNKVTEKGKYVELRCDPISGHTALYWYRQSLGQGPEFLIYFQGTGAADDSGLPNDRFFAVRPEGSVSTLKIQRTERGDSAVYLCASSHTGTSAYNEQFFGPGTRLTVL.

V gene TRBV11-3 combines with J gene TRBJ2-1; unclear D gene. Germline assignment: CDR1 SGHNT and CDR2 YENEEA. The V and J ends lost 0 bases and 3 bases respectively, with 6 bases between them. CDR3 length: 14 amino acids. CDR3 DNA sequence: TGTGCCAGCAGCTTAGACCCGAGCTACAATGAGCAGTTCTTC. Its protein is CASSLDPSYNEQFF.

The rearrangement joins TRBV10-3 to TRBJ2-7; 10 bases align to TRBD1. The V segment lost 2 bases and the J segment 6 bases; nucleotides outside the gene matches: 7. The CDR3 runs 15 residues. Germline-derived CDR1 and CDR2 are ENHRY and SYGVKD. The DNA for the CDR3 is TGTGCCATCAGTGAGAGGACAGGGGGAGTATCCGAGCAGTACTTC. This sequence encodes CAISERTGGVSEQYF.

Note on this clone: An end of the junction differs from the germline gene, which may be a read error. J is TRBJ2-5 and V is TRBV14; TRBD2 agrees at 10 bases. Germline V gene lookup returns CDR1 SGHDN and CDR2 FVKESK. The CDR3 contains 15 residues. The CDR3 loop is CASSQRSGGAQMAHF. CDR3 coding DNA: TGTGCCAGCAGCCAACGCAGCGGGGGGGCTCAGATGGCCCACTTC.

The sample holds one count of this clone. This chain uses TRBV7-3 with TRBJ2-5, with D possibly matching TRBD2 (7 bases). Germline lookup yields CDR1 SGHTA and CDR2 FQGTGA. Trimming left V 3 bases short and J 4 bases short, with 12 bases between. This CDR3 contains 14 residues. The CDR3 nucleotides are TGTGCCAGCAGCTTTAGGGGGGGCCCAGAGACCCAGTACTTC. This encodes CASSFRGGPETQYF.

This chain joins TRBV6-5 and TRBJ2-2, with a tentative D call TRBD2 (5 bases). Trimming removed 6 bases at V and 6 bases at J, with 17 bases between. The germline CDR1 and CDR2 sequences are MNHEY and SVGAGI. CDR3 length equals 15 residues. CDR3 loop: CASRSVAWGPGELFF. In DNA form, the CDR3 reads TGTGCCAGCAGGTCCGTAGCGTGGGGTCCCGGGGAGCTGTTTTTT.

The chain is built from TRBV5-1 and TRBJ1-4, with TRBD1 matching over 9 bases. CDR3 size: 14 residues. The V gene end was trimmed by 3 bases and the J gene end by 8 bases; junction bases not matched to a gene: 5. The germline gives CDR1 SGHRS, CDR2 YFSETQ. The CDR3 spells CASSSQGAYEKLFF. CDR3 coding DNA: TGCGCCAGCAGCTCACAGGGGGCTTACGAAAAACTGTTTTTT.

The genes are TRBV6-5 and TRBJ2-1; 9 positions agree with TRBD2. The CDR3 is 14 amino acids. V lost 6 bases and J lost 8; bases outside the gene matches: 8. Germline-derived CDR1 and CDR2 are MNHEY and SVGAGI. The CDR3 DNA reads TGTGCCAGCAGGCGGGGGGGCCGGGTTGATGAGCAGTTCTTC. It is translated as CASRRGGRVDEQFF.

CDR3 region: CASSLGLASTDTQYF. The CDR3 DNA is TGCGCCAGCAGCTTGGGACTGGCAAGCACAGATACGCAGTATTTT. This rearrangement joins TRBV5-1 to TRBJ2-3; D unresolved. V gave up 0 bases and J gave up 0 bases, with 8 bases separating them. CDR3 length: 15 residues. Germline V CDR1 and CDR2: SGHRS, YFSETQ.

This chain uses TRBV29-1 with TRBJ1-2; weak D call: TRBD1 (5 bases). CDR3 size: 13 residues. V was shortened by 1 base and J by 8 bases, with 14 bases between the two germline ends. Germline CDR1 reads SQVTM; CDR2 reads ANQGSEA. The CDR3 DNA is TGCAGCGTTGAAGGTCAGGGAAATGGGGGCTACACCTTC. This codes for CSVEGQGNGGYTF.